The T cell receptor (beta chain) described here comes from a study of blood T cell repertoires in COVID-19 (dated by TCRdb to the early 2020s). Describing the broader study: Samples from collaborators originated in the United States, Italy and Spain and spanned both the acute and convalescent phases of COVID-19. The prospective study material was composed of cDNA or gDNA derived from T cells, B-cell-depleted T cells, or PBMCs. Subjects who had been exposed to COVID-19, were actively infected with it, or had recovered from it provided the deeply sampled blood TCRbeta repertoires that made up the dataset. A freely available public database, intended as a resource for researchers studying the immune response to SARS-CoV-2, is where the repertoires were released. Samples were obtained from the ongoing ImmuneRACE study (first 160 participants) and from roughly 1,300 subjects provided by 6 global collaborators. A de-identified subject ID, COVID-19 status, age in years and sex were almost always included in the sample metadata. HLA class I and class II types, where available, came from metadata supplied by the sample provider rather than from assay-based typing.

Whole blood was collected in K2EDTA tubes by collaborating institutions according to the institutions' own protocols. For TCRbeta analysis, collaborators shipped samples in one of three forms: frozen whole blood, isolated PBMCs, or DNA extracted from either of those sample types. On this clone: There is no known antigen for this receptor. No much larger clone is present one base from it, and per-base qualities are unavailable.

The germline ends are 17 bases apart after V is trimmed by 9 bases and J by 2 bases. The CDR3 numbers 14 residues from cysteine through phenylalanine. The CDR3 DNA has 42 bases and is translated from base 1. Sequences WSHSY (CDR1) and SAAADI (CDR2) are obtained from the germline V gene. TCRbeta CDR3 regions were amplified from genomic DNA by means of the immunoSEQ Assay, a bias-controlled multiplex PCR. In the original analysis: The number of nucleated cells in each sample was estimated by amplification of reference gene primers within the assay. To quantify the absolute abundance of each unique TCRbeta CDR3 rearrangement, sequence reads were collapsed and filtered. For each sample, productive Simpson clonality was calculated by taking the square root of Simpson's diversity index across productive rearrangements. TCRdb obtained this table from immuneACCESS and retained in-frame rearrangements with V and J assigned. These tables miss some clones; where compared with another copy, unresolved V genes account for less than half of the shortfall, and the remainder is unexplained. V, J and clone size were drawn from that table, and D and trimming were deduced from the DNA. For this sample the table gives around 25,000 clones, of which around 81% were detected only once. The ten most abundant clones make up about 6% of the sample.

What the work shows at the level of the full study, not this receptor alone: Clinical and demographic metadata were provided uncurated, with the amount varying by source and participant.

Sequencing used peripheral blood. The receptor was isolated from a man between 65 and 85 years old with acute or convalescent COVID-19. Recombination connected TRBV10-2 to TRBJ2-7; perhaps TRBD1 is the D gene, with 5 bases matching. The nucleotide sequence reads TGCGCCAGTGGGTCGAGACAGTATCCCTACGAGCAGTACTTC. Translated, it gives CASGSRQYPYEQYF.